This entry features one T cell receptor beta chain sequence. The data were taken from a study of T cell changes during pregnancy in multiple sclerosis. Trimming pared 3 bases from V and 5 bases from J, leaving 16 bases between. The CDR3 covers 14 residues. Germline loops: CDR1 SQVTM, CDR2 ANQGSEA. The data were produced by immunoSEQ multiplex PCR, yet TCRdb's version contains in-frame clones alone and is incomplete. The sample has about 80,000 clones; around 90% are singletons. This chain uses TRBV29-1 with TRBJ1-1, with a weak D call TRBD1 (5 bases). This TCR came from a female donor with multiple sclerosis, enrolled in a pregnancy study. The sequencing used peripheral blood, collected before pregnancy. The CDR3 is CSVDESGGGTEAFF. The CDR3 DNA follows: TGCAGCGTTGATGAGAGTGGGGGAGGGACTGAAGCTTTCTTT.